These 14 T cell receptor beta chains came from one sample sequenced in a study of blood T cell repertoires in COVID-19. Some clones are missing from TCRdb's copy, which holds only in-frame ones; the method was immunoSEQ multiplex PCR. Of over 250,000 clones listed, 88% are singletons. The sequenced sample consisted of peripheral blood. Every receptor here comes from a woman in her thirties with acute or convalescent COVID-19.

V and J are TRBV6-2 or TRBV6-3 and TRBJ1-1, with D uncertain. The length of the CDR3 is 13 residues. Trimming removed 4 bases at V and 4 bases at J, with 10 bases between. The germline CDR1 and CDR2 sequences are MNHEY and SVGEGT. The CDR3, as DNA: TGTGCCAGCAGTTCGGGGAGGCGCACTGAAGCTTTCTTT. Its protein is CASSSGRRTEAFF.

This clone was recorded at least ten times. The chain carries TRBV19 and TRBJ2-7; 12 bases map to TRBD2. CDR1 is LNHDA and CDR2 is SQIVND in the germline V gene (reference sequence). Trimming removed 5 bases from V and 3 bases from J; junction bases left unmatched: 5. The CDR3 contains 15 residues. The CDR3 DNA reads as TGTGCCAGTAGTTATTCGGGACTAGCGGGCTACGAGCAGTACTTC. It encodes CASSYSGLAGYEQYF.

The genes are TRBV15 and TRBJ2-3; 7 nucleotides match TRBD1. CDR3 length: 14 amino acids. Germline trimming cut 2 bases from V and 6 bases from J; bases unmatched to any gene: 5. Germline V CDR1 and CDR2: LNHNV, YYDKDF (reference sequence). The CDR3 region is CATSRHDRADTQYF. In DNA, the CDR3 is TGTGCCACCAGCAGACACGACAGGGCGGATACGCAGTATTTT.

The chain couples TRBV6-5 to TRBJ2-3, with TRBD2 identical over 8 bases. Looked up from germline, CDR1 is MNHEY and CDR2 is SVGAGI. The CDR3 is 15 residues long. V was clipped by 2 bases and J by 4 bases; unmatched bases: 5. CDR3 in DNA: TGTGCCAGCAGTTACAGCGGGAGTAGGTCAGATACGCAGTATTTT. It specifies CASSYSGSRSDTQYF.

This CDR3 reads CASSDSAGPYNEQFF. CDR3 in DNA: TGTGCCAGCAGTGACTCTGCGGGCCCGTACAATGAGCAGTTCTTC. V usage is TRBV6-4 and J usage is TRBJ2-1; a weak D match, TRBD2 (5 bases). The germline CDR1 and CDR2 sequences are MRHNA and SNTAGT. V was trimmed by 0 bases and J by 4 bases, leaving 10 bases between them. CDR3 length: 15 amino acids.

CDR3 coding DNA: TGTGCCAGCAGTTACGGGGGCCGCGGTTGGGGGACCCAGTACTTC. Encoded protein: CASSYGGRGWGTQYF. The rearrangement uses TRBV6-2 or TRBV6-3 and TRBJ2-5, with D possibly TRBD1 on 6 matching bases. From germline, CDR1 is MNHEY and CDR2 SVGEGT. The CDR3 is made up of 15 amino acids. Trimming cost V 2 bases and J 7 bases, with 17 bases left between them.

This clone has just one count. This sequence joins TRBV10-2 and TRBJ1-1; D is ambiguous. CDR3 length: 12 amino acids. Trimming pared 5 bases from V and 0 bases from J, leaving 4 bases between. Looked up from germline, CDR1 is WSHSY and CDR2 is SAAADI. CDR3 sequence: CASSSMNTEAFF. The DNA of the CDR3 is TGCGCCAGCAGTTCCATGAACACTGAAGCTTTCTTT.

The gene calls are TRBV18 and TRBJ2-5; 7 bases are shared with TRBD1. The CDR3 totals 16 residues. Trimming cost V 3 bases and J 2 bases; bases outside gene matches: 9. In germline, CDR1 is KGHSH, CDR2 LQKENI. This CDR3 reads CASSPLTGAIQETQYF. CDR3 DNA sequence: TGTGCCAGCTCACCCCTTACAGGGGCGATACAAGAGACCCAGTACTTC.

This chain joins TRBV6-6 and TRBJ1-2, with D unclear. The CDR3 runs to 13 residues. Germline-derived CDR1 and CDR2 are MNHNY and SVGAGI (reference sequence). Trimming shortened V by 11 bases and J by 2 bases, and 15 bases separated the two germline ends. CDR3 DNA: TGTGCCGGCACAACACACCAAAACTATGGCTACACCTTC. This translates into CAGTTHQNYGYTF.

This sequence joins TRBV12-3 or TRBV12-4 and TRBJ1-3; D gene ambiguous. The CDR3 has 13 residues. Trimming stripped 3 bases from V and 3 bases from J, with 6 bases between. The CDR3 protein is CASSFYSGNTIYF. The CDR3 DNA is TGTGCCAGCAGTTTTTATAGTGGAAACACCATATATTTT.

The genes are TRBV10-1 and TRBJ2-1; TRBD2 might be the D (7 bases). The CDR3 runs to 17 residues. Trimming removed 2 bases from V and 8 bases from J, with 22 bases in between. Germline V gene sequence: CDR1 WNHNN, CDR2 SYGVQD (reference sequence). This CDR3 reads CASSEGVGGRAVDEQFF. The CDR3 bases are TGCGCCAGCAGTGAGGGCGTAGGGGGGAGGGCCGTTGATGAGCAGTTCTTC.

Concerning this clone itself: The conserved phenylalanine or tryptophan is not found at the CDR3 terminus, so this likely reflects a read error. It is unclear where the CDR3 begins or ends on the DNA, so no DNA is shown, and the CDR3 is as TCRdb lists it. The rearrangement uses TRBV6-1 and TRBJ2-3; the listed D gene, TRBD1, was not tested against the DNA. Germline V gives CDR1 MNHNS, CDR2 SASEGT. The length of the CDR3 is 12 amino acids, counting both ends. The CDR3: CASSPGGFLPPS.

The sample holds a few counts of this clone. Different DNA sequences within this sample yield the same CDR3. The rearrangement links TRBV19 to TRBJ1-1; 7 bases are shared with TRBD1. V trimming: 4 bases; J trimming: 0 bases; junction bases outside the gene matches: 2. From germline, CDR1 is LNHDA and CDR2 SQIVND (reference sequence). CDR3 length: 14 residues. CDR3 DNA: TGTGCCAGTAGTACCACAGGGGTGAACACTGAAGCTTTCTTT. This sequence encodes CASSTTGVNTEAFF.

The V call is TRBV12-3 or TRBV12-4, the J call TRBJ2-3, with a tentative D call TRBD2 (6 bases). The CDR3 runs 13 residues. Trimming took 7 bases from V and 2 from J, leaving 10 bases between them. CDR3 nucleotide sequence: TGTGCCAGCACTTGGCGGGACACAGATACGCAGTATTTT. This encodes CASTWRDTDTQYF.